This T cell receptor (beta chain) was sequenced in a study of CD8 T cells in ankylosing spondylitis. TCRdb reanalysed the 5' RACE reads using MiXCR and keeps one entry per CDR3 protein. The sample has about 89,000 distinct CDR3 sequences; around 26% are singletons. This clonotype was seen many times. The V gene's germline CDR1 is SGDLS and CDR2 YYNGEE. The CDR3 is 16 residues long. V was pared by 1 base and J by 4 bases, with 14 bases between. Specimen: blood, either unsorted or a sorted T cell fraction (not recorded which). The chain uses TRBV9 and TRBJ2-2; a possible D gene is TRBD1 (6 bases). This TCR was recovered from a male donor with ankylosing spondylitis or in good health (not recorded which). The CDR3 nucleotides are TGTGCCAGCAGCGTACTGGGACAAGGATTCACCGGGGAGCTGTTTTTT. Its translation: CASSVLGQGFTGELFF.